This T cell receptor (beta chain) was observed in a study of Graves' ophthalmopathy and Graves' hyperthyroidism (dated by TCRdb to 2017 to 2018). Regarding the complete study: Peripheral blood was collected before any treatment was given, at the time of initial diagnosis. TCR beta repertoire signatures were used to distinguish Graves' ophthalmopathy from Graves' hyperthyroidism and to predict progression to ophthalmopathy. In total, approximately 130 blood samples were TCR-sequenced: roughly 45 ophthalmopathy, some 75 hyperthyroidism and about 17 hyperthyroidism-to-ophthalmopathy patients. A discovery set of 95 to 100 patients (under 45 ophthalmopathy, about 55 stable hyperthyroidism) was enrolled to explore V-J signatures distinguishing ophthalmopathy from hyperthyroidism. For independent validation, a separate cohort was made up of roughly 19 hyperthyroidism patients plus 17 patients who later progressed from hyperthyroidism to ophthalmopathy. In over 5 hyperthyroidism patients, the T-cell repertoire of thyroid tissue was compared with the T-cell repertoire of blood. Once sampling was done, hyperthyroidism patients were given methimazole at a starting dose of 30 mg daily, while ophthalmopathy patients were given high-dose intravenous methylprednisolone. General study outcomes and caveats: Sample size was not predetermined statistically, and investigators were not blinded to group allocation. Most of the expanded thyroid clonotypes with a frequency above 0.001 were also detected in blood, and it was suggested that the thyroid immune response may be reflected by blood repertoires. In validation, the model predicted ophthalmopathy progression with 55% to 71% sensitivity and approximately 75% specificity; 12 predicted patients were CT-confirmed with GO in a median of 6.5 months. In cross-validation, the 13-signature model distinguished ophthalmopathy from stable hyperthyroidism with approximately 90% sensitivity and about 81% specificity, while in the test set the corresponding values were about 79% and 69%.

Ophthalmopathy patients had moderately to severely active disease, Clinical Activity Score of at least 3, NOSPECS grade of at least 4, and disease duration under 3 months. Patients with other autoimmune diseases, uncontrolled infections, pregnancy or lactation were excluded from the study. Clinical symptoms, serum thyroxine, TRAb, thyroid ultrasound and orbital computed tomography were used for diagnosis. PBMCs were isolated from 7.5 to 10 ml of fresh peripheral blood by Ficoll-Paque density gradient centrifugation. Total RNA was extracted using Trizol reagent, and RNA quality was checked on an Agilent 2100 Bioanalyzer. From V the trimming removes 5 bases and from J it removes 6 bases, while the gene matches leave 10 bases of the junction unaccounted for. Based on the germline V gene, the CDR1 and CDR2 sequences are KGHDR and SFDVKD. The CDR3 spans 16 residues, from the cysteine through the phenylalanine. The CDR3 DNA has 48 bases and is translated from base 1.

Of note for this clonotype: Its antigen is currently not known. Per-nucleotide qualities are absent, and no much larger clonotype sits a single base away.

TCR beta CDR3 regions were amplified from RNA transcripts for repertoire sequencing. The first round was an RT-PCR using HTBI primers with the Qiagen OneStep RT-PCR kit, and this first round was followed by a second-round multiplex PCR, then size selection and purification. Sequencing of the libraries was carried out on an Illumina HiSeq2000 in paired-end mode with 100 bp reads. As for how the authors treated the data: Reads were processed with SOAPnuke, discarding reads with adapters, uncalled bases, mean Phred below 15, or no exact constant-primer or identifier match. COPE v1.2.5 was used to merge high-quality paired reads. Unique nucleotide sequences were defined as clonotypes and aligned to IMGT TRB V, D and J references using MiTCR v1.1. The analysis was limited to V-J combinations with a frequency above 0.0001, which together covered roughly 99% of repertoires. For each V-J combination, a TCR clonal expansion and chaos score was defined as the ratio of F50 clonal expansion to chaos observed in the TCRdist matrix. Welch's t-statistics and random forest were used to narrow the features down to around 13 V-J combinations, which were then fed into a naive Bayes classifier. The similarity between thyroid and blood repertoires was quantified using the Morisita-Horn index. TCRdb redid the processing of the public reads, applying fastp at Q25 and MiXCR, and retained in-frame beta chains. Rows with one shared CDR3 protein collapse into an entry with the most common genes and DNA. The V and J calls were determined by TCRdb, not by the authors. The sample has about 740,000 distinct CDR3 sequences on record, roughly 40% of them singletons. Approximately 43% of the sample belongs to the ten largest clones.

The chain is made from TRBV24-1 and TRBJ1-5; 9 of the junction bases match TRBD1. The TCR comes from an adult man with Graves' ophthalmopathy. The sample consisted of peripheral blood. DNA sequence: TGTGCCACCAGTGCTGCGGGACAGGGAGTCGGTCAGCCCCAGCATTTT. This codes for CATSAAGQGVGQPQHF.